This TCR beta chain was recovered during a study of T cell responses to AZD1222 COVID-19 vaccine. Findings and limits, study-wide: Breadth and depth of Spike-specific TCRs rose after two AZD1222 doses. In a largely white British group with more females than males, clonal diversity was possibly underestimated. Repertoires in all cases were sampled only once the peak T cell response had passed.

Concerning this clone itself: Its specificity is not known.

Germline CDR1 and CDR2: SGHTA and FQGNSA. This CDR3 has 19 amino acids. The V and J ends lost 1 base and 1 base, in that order; junction bases with no gene match: 10. TCRdb keeps only in-frame clones here, not all; method: immunoSEQ multiplex PCR. The sample records around 120,000 clones, about 92% being singletons. The chain employs TRBV7-2 and TRBJ1-5, with 10 bases fitting TRBD1. This TCR was sampled from an adult who received the AZD1222 COVID-19 vaccine. The specimen comprised peripheral blood, sampled 28 days after the second AZD1222 dose. CDR3: CASSLEGTGAKPSNQPQHF. CDR3 sequence (DNA): TGTGCCAGCAGCTTAGAGGGGACAGGGGCGAAACCAAGCAATCAGCCCCAGCATTTT. The full variable domain, completed using reference TRBV7-2 and TRBJ1-5, is GAGVSQSPSNKVTEKGKDVELRCDPISGHTALYWYRQSLGQGLEFLIYFQGNSAPDKSGLPSDRFSAERTGGSVSTLTIQRTQQEDSAVYLCASSLEGTGAKPSNQPQHFGDGTRLSIL.